Reported below is one T cell receptor (beta chain). These data are taken from a study of cytomegalovirus exposure and HLA in healthy donors. The PCR used 60 Vbeta and 13 Jbeta primers. Clones were read by immunoSEQ multiplex PCR, and TCRdb kept only the in-frame ones, dropping some. The table has over 150,000 clones, less than 90% seen once. This CDR3 has 14 amino acids. Trimming at V came to 7 bases and at J to 4 bases, leaving 7 bases not matched to a gene. From germline, CDR1 is LNHDA and CDR2 SQIVND (reference sequence). The J gene is TRBJ1-1, the V gene TRBV19, with 9 bases aligning to TRBD1. Specimen: PBMCs. The receptor was derived from a man between 50 and 59 years old in good health and CMV-seronegative. Here the CDR3 DNA reads TGTGCCAGTAAACAGGGGGCGAGGGTCACTGAAGCTTTCTTT. It specifies CASKQGARVTEAFF.